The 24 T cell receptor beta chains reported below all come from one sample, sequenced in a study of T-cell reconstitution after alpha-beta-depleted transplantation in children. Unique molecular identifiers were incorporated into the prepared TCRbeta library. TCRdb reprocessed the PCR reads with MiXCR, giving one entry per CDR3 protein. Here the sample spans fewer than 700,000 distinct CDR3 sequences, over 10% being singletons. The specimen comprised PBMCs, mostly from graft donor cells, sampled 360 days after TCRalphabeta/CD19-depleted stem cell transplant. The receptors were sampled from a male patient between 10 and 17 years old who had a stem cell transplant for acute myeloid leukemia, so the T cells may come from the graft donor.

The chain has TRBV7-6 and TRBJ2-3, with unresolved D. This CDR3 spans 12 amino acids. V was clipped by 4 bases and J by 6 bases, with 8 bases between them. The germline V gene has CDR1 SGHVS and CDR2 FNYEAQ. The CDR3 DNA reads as TGTGCCAGCAGCTCACATGGGGATACGCAGTATTTT. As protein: CASSSHGDTQYF.

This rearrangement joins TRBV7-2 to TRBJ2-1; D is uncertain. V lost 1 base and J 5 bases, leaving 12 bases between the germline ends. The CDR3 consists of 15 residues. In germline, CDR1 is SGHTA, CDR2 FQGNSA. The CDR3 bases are TGTGCCAGCAGCTTAGTCCGGGCCTTCGACAATGAGCAGTTCTTC. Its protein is CASSLVRAFDNEQFF.

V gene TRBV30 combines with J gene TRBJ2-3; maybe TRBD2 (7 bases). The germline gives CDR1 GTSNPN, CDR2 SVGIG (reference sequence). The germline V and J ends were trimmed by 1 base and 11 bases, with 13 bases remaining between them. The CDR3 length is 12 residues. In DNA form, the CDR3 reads TGTGCCTGGAGTGCGGGGGGCGAGAAGCAGTATTTT. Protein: CAWSAGGEKQYF.

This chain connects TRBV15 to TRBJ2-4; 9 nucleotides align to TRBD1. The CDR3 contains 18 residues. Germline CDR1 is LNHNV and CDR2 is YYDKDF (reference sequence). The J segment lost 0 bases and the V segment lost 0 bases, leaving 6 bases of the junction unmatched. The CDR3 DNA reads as TGTGCCACCAGCAGAGATCAGGGACAGGGCCTAGCCAAAAACATTCAGTACTTC. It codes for CATSRDQGQGLAKNIQYF. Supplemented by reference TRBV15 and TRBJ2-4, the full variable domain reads DAMVIQNPRYQVTQFGKPVTLSCSQTLNHNVMYWYQQKSSQAPKLLFHYYDKDFNNEADTPDNFQSRRPNTSFCFLDIRSPGLGDTAMYLCATSRDQGQGLAKNIQYFGAGTRLSVL.

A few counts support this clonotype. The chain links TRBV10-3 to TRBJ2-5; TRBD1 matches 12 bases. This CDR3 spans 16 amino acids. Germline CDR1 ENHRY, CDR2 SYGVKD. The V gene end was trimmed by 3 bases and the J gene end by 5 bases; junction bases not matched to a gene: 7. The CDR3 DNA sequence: TGTGCCATCAGTGATTTGGGACAGGGGGCTCGGGAGACCCAGTACTTC. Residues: CAISDLGQGARETQYF.

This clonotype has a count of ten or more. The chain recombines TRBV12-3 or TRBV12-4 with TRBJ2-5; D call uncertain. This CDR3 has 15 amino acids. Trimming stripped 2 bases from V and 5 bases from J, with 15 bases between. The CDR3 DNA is TGTGCCAGCAGTTTAACGGCCCCGTCATTGGAGACCCAGTACTTC. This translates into CASSLTAPSLETQYF.

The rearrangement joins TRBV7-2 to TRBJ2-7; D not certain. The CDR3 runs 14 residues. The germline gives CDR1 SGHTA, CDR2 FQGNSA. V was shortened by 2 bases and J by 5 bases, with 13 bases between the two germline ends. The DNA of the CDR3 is TGTGCCAGCAGCTTATCCCCCACTCCCCACGAGCAGTACTTC. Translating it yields CASSLSPTPHEQYF.

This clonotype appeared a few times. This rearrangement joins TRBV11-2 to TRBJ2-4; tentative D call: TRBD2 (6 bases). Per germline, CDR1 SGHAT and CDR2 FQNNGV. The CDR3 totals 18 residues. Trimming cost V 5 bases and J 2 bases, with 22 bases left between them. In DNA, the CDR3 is TGTGCCAGCAGCCCCACAGATGTAAGGGGAGGCTCCAAAAACATTCAGTACTTC. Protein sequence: CASSPTDVRGGSKNIQYF. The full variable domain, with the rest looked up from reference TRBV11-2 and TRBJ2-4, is EAGVAQSPRYKIIEKRQSVAFWCNPISGHATLYWYQQILGQGPKLLIQFQNNGVVDDSQLPKDRFSAERLKGVDSTLKIQPAKLEDSAVYLCASSPTDVRGGSKNIQYFGAGTRLSVL.

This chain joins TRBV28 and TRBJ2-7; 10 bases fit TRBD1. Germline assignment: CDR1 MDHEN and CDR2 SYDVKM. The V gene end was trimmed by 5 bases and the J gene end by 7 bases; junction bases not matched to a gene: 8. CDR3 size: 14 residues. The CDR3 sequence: CASSTGTGAGEQYF. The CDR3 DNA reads TGTGCCAGCAGTACCGGGACAGGGGCGGGAGAGCAGTACTTC.

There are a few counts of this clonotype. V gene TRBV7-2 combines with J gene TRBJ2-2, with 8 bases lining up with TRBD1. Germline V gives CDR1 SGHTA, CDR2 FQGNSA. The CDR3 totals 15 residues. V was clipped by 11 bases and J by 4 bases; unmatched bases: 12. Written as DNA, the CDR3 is TGTGCCGGGCGGAAACAGGGGGGCGGCACCGGGGAGCTGTTTTTT. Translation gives CAGRKQGGGTGELFF.

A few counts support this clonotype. CDR3 nucleotides: TGTGCCAGCAGCCCCCGTGGCGCTAGCGGGCCCTACGAGCAGTACTTC. Translation: CASSPRGASGPYEQYF. The gene calls are TRBV7-9 and TRBJ2-7, with 8 bases aligning to TRBD2. The germline V gene encodes CDR1 SEHNR and CDR2 FQNEAQ (reference sequence). V lost 5 bases to trimming and J lost 2 bases; unmatched junction nucleotides: 11. The CDR3 is 16 residues long.

CDR3 DNA sequence: TGTGCCAGCACCAAGGGGGTCCCTACGTTCTCCGAGCAGTACTTC. This sequence encodes CASTKGVPTFSEQYF. The V call is TRBV11-2, the J call TRBJ2-7, with TRBD1 as a possible D gene (6 bases). Trimming cost V 7 bases and J 6 bases, with 22 bases left between them. Germline V CDR1 and CDR2: SGHAT, FQNNGV. The CDR3 sequence is 15 residues long.

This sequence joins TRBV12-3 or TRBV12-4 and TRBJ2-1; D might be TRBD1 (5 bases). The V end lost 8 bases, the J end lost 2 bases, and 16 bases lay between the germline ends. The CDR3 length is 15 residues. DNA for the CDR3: TGTGCCAGCGGTCAACAGGTACCTCCCTACAATGAGCAGTTCTTC. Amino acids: CASGQQVPPYNEQFF.

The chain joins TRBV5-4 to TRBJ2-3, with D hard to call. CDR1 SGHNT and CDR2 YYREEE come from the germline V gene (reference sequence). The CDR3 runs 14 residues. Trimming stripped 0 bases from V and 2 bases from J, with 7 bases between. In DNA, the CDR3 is TGTGCCAGCAGCTTGGAGTCCCTCACAGATACGCAGTATTTT. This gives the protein CASSLESLTDTQYF.

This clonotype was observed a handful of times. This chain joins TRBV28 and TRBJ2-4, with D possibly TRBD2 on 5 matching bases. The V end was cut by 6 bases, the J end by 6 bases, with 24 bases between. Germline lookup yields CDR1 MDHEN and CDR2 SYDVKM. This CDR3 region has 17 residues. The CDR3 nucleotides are TGTGCCAGCAGCCAAGGGTCCCCACTTAGCAGCGGAAACATTCAGTACTTC. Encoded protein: CASSQGSPLSSGNIQYF.

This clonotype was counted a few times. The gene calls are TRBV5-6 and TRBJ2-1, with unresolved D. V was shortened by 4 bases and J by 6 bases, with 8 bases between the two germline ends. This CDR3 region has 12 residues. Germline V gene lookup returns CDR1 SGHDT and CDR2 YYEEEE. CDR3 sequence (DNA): TGTGCCAGCAGCCGGGCAGTCAATGAGCAGTTCTTC. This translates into CASSRAVNEQFF.

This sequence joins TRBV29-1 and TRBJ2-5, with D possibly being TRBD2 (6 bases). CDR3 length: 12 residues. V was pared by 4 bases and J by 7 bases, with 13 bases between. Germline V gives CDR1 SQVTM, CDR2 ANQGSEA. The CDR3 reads CSVGGTQVTQYF. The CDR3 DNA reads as TGCAGCGTTGGCGGGACCCAGGTGACCCAGTACTTC.

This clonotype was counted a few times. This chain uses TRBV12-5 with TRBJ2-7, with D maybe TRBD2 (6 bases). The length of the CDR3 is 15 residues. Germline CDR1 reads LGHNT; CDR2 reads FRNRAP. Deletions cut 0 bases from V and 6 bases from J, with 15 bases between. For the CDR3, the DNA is TGTGCTAGTGGTTTGGTATCGGGGGATAGCGTCGAGCAGTACTTC. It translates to CASGLVSGDSVEQYF.

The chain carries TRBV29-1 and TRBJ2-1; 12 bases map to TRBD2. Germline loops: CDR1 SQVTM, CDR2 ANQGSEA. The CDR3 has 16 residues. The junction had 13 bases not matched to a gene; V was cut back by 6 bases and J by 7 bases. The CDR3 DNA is TGCAGCGTCGCGAGCGTGGGACTAGCGGGTGGGAATGAGCAGTTCTTC. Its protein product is CSVASVGLAGGNEQFF.

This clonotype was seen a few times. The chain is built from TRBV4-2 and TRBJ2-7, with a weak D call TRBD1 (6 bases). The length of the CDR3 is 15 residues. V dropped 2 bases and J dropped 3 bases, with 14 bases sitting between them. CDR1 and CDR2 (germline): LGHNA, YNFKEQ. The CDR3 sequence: CASSQLQGGNYEQYF. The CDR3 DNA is TGTGCCAGCAGCCAATTACAAGGGGGAAACTACGAGCAGTACTTC.

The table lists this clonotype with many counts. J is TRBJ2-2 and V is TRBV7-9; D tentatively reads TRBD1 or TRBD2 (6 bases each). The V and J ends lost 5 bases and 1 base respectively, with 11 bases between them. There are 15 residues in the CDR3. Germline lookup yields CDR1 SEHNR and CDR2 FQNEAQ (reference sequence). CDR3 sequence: CASSRGGGNTGELFF. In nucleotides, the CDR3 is TGTGCCAGCAGCCGCGGAGGGGGGAACACCGGGGAGCTGTTTTTT.

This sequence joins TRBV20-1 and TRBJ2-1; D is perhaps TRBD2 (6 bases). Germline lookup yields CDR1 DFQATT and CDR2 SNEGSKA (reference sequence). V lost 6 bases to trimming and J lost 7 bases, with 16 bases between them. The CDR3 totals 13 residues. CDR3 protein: CSASRGGWNEQFF. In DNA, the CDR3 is TGCAGTGCCAGTCGGGGAGGTTGGAATGAGCAGTTCTTC.

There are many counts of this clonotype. Here the CDR3 DNA reads TGCAGTGCTGACCTAGCGGGAGGGGGAAATGAGCAGTTCTTC. Its protein is CSADLAGGGNEQFF. This chain joins TRBV20-1 and TRBJ2-1; TRBD2 agrees at 12 bases. CDR3 length: 14 residues. CDR1 and CDR2 (germline): DFQATT, SNEGSKA (reference sequence). V was pared by 5 bases and J by 7 bases, with 6 bases of the junction left unmatched.

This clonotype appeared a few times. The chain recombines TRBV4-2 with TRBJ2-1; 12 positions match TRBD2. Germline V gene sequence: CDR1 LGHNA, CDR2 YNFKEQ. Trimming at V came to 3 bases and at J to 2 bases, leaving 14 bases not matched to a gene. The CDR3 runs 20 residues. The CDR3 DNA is TGTGCCAGCAGCCATCACGGGGGACCGACTAGCGGGAGTCCCTACAATGAGCAGTTCTTC. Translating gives CASSHHGGPTSGSPYNEQFF.